These 2 T cell receptor beta chains share one sample of origin, sequenced in a study of cytomegalovirus exposure and HLA in healthy donors. The data were produced by immunoSEQ multiplex PCR, yet TCRdb's version contains in-frame clones alone and is incomplete. This sample carries 150,000 to 200,000 clones, 86% of them seen once, and the ten largest clones take about 1.5%. The sequenced sample was PBMCs. These receptors all come from a woman younger than 35 in good health and CMV-seronegative.

This rearrangement joins TRBV12-5 to TRBJ2-1; no firm D call. Per the germline V gene, CDR1 is LGHNT and CDR2 is FRNRAP. V was clipped by 3 bases and J by 4 bases, with 7 bases between them. The CDR3 covers 13 residues. The CDR3, as DNA: TGTGCTAGTGGTTTAGCCTCTTACAATGAGCAGTTCTTC. Translation gives CASGLASYNEQFF.

The chain links TRBV5-1 to TRBJ1-4; no firm D call. This CDR3 comprises 15 residues. The V and J ends lost 2 bases and 0 bases respectively, with 8 bases between them. The germline V gene has CDR1 SGHRS and CDR2 YFSETQ. CDR3 residues: CASSFGSSTNEKLFF. CDR3 nucleotides: TGCGCCAGCAGCTTCGGGTCTTCAACTAATGAAAAACTGTTTTTT.